This T cell receptor (beta chain) was retrieved from a study of blood T cell repertoires in COVID-19. V was pared by 6 bases and J by 10 bases, with 13 bases between. The CDR3 contains 12 residues. The data were produced by immunoSEQ multiplex PCR, yet TCRdb's version contains in-frame clones alone and is incomplete. The repertoire has a few hundred thousand clones, approximately 90% of them found once; the top ten carry approximately 1%. Living in roughly 25 US areas, the participants were between roughly 18 and 90 years of age. Grouping used clinical history reported by participants in a survey and questionnaire. Two negative PCRs, clearance, or symptom resolution were required of recovered Cohort 3 donors.

The clonotype comes from a man in his late teens or twenties who had recovered from COVID-19. Material: PBMCs or T cells enriched from blood (not recorded which). The V and J genes are TRBV12-3 or TRBV12-4 and TRBJ2-1, with D perhaps matching TRBD2 (6 bases). The CDR3 protein is CASRSSRGEQFF. In nucleotides, the CDR3 is TGTGCCAGCAGGAGTTCGCGGGGCGAGCAGTTCTTC.